The source of this T cell receptor beta chain is a study of cytomegalovirus exposure and HLA in healthy donors. Study results and limitations: It was found in a later analysis that first-cohort TCR clusters tended to co-occur in the 130 or so validation repertoires.

Profiling relied on immunoSEQ multiplex PCR, and the TCRdb table lists in-frame clones only, not all of them. The table has about 330,000 clones, 80% to 90% seen once. This clone was observed a single time. Its matching antigen is unknown. The V gene lost 8 bases and the J gene lost 1 base, with 8 bases spanning the gap. Per germline, CDR1 SGHTA and CDR2 FQGNSA. The CDR3 has 13 residues. The sequencing input was PBMCs. V usage is TRBV7-2 and J usage is TRBJ2-2; no reliable D call. The receptor was derived from a woman between 18 and 30 years old in good health and CMV-seronegative. CDR3 in DNA: TGTGCCAGCGCCGGTCGGAACACCGGGGAGCTGTTTTTT. The encoded protein is CASAGRNTGELFF.